This T cell receptor beta chain was documented in a study of T cells in Graves' hyperthyroidism and ophthalmopathy. Study-level points and caveats: The model's output predicted ophthalmopathy at a median of approximately 6.5 months prior to onset.

TCR beta CDR3 region amplification was performed from RNA transcripts. TCR CDR3 underwent first-round RT-PCR with the HTBI primer set. TCRdb itself ran the multiplex PCR reads through MiXCR, one entry per CDR3 protein. Among about 700,000 distinct CDR3 sequences listed, less than 15% were seen once. The length of the CDR3 is 17 residues. In germline, CDR1 is LGHNT, CDR2 FRNRAP. With V trimmed by 1 base and J by 0 bases, 3 bases remained unmatched. Patients were excluded for uncontrolled infection, other autoimmune disease, pregnancy or lactation. This clonotype was detected only a few times. What it recognizes is unknown.

The V call is TRBV12-5, the J call TRBJ1-1; 12 positions match TRBD1. The sequence came from a woman aged 18-29 years with Graves' hyperthyroidism. Sequencing used blood. The CDR3, as DNA: TGTGCTAGTGGTTTGGGGGGACAGGGGGCCATGAACACTGAAGCTTTCTTT. Protein sequence: CASGLGGQGAMNTEAFF.